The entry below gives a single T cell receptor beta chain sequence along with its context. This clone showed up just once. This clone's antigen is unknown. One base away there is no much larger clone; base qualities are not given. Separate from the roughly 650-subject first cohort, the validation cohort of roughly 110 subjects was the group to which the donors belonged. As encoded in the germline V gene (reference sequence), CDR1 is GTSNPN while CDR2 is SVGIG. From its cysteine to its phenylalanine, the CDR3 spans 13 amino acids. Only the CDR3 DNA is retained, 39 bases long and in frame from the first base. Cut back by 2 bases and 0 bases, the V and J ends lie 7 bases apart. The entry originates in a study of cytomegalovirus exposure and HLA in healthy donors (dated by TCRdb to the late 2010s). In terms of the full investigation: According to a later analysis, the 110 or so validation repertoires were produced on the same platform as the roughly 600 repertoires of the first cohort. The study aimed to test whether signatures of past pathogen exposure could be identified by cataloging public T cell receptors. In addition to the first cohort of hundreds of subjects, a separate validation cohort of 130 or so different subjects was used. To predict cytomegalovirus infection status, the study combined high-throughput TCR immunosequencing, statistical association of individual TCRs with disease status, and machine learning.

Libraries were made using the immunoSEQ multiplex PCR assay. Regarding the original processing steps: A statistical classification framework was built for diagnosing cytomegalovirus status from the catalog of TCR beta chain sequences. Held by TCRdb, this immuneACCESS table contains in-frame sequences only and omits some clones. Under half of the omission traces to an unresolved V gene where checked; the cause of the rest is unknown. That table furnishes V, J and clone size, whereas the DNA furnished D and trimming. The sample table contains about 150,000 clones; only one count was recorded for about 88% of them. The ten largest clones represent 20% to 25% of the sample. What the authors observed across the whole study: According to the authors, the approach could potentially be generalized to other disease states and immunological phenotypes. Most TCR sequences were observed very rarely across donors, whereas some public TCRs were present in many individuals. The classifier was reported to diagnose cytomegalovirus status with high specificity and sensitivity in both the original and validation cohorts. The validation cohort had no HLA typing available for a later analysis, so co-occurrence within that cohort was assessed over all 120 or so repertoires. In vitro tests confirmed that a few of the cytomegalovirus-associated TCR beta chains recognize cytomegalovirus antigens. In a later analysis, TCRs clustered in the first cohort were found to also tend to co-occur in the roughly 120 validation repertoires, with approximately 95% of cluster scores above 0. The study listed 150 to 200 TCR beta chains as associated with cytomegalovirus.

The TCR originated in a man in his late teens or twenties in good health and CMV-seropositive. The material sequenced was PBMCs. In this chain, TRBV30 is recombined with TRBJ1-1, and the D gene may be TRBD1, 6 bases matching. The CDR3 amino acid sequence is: CAWSQGLNTEAFF. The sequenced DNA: TGTGCCTGGAGTCAGGGGTTGAACACTGAAGCTTTCTTT.